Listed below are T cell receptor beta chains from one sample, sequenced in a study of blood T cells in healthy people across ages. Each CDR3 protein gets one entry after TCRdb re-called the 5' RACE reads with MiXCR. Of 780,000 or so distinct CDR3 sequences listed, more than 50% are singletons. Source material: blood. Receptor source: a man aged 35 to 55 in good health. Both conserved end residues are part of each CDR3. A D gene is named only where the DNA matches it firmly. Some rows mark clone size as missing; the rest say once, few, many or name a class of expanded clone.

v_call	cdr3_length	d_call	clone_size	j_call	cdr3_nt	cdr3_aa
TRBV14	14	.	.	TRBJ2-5	TGTGCCAGCAGTCGATTAGCGGAGCAAGAGACCCAGTACTTC	CASSRLAEQETQYF
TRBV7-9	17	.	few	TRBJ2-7	TGTGCCAGCAGCTCCATGCGGAGTGTGCAGGGGTTCTACGAGCAGTACTTC	CASSSMRSVQGFYEQYF
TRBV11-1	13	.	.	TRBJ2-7	TGTGCCAGCAGCCGCTGGGGGGACTACGAGCAGTACTTC	CASSRWGDYEQYF
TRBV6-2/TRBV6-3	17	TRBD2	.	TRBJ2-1	TGTGCCAGCAGTGTAGTCCTTCGGGGGGGCTCCTACAATGAGCAGTTCTTC	CASSVVLRGGSYNEQFF
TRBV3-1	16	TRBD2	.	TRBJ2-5	TGTGCCAGCAGCCAAGTCGGGGGGGCATCGCGGGAGACCCAGTACTTC	CASSQVGGASRETQYF
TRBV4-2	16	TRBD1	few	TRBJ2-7	TGTGCCAGCAGCCAAGAAGGGACAGGGATCTCCTACGAGCAGTACTTC	CASSQEGTGISYEQYF
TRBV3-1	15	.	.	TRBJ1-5	TGTGCCAGCAGCCGGGACGGCGCCGCGAGTCAGCCCCAGCATTTT	CASSRDGAASQPQHF
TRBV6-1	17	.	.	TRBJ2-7	TGTGCCAGCAGTGAAGGGCACCCCAGGAGCTCCTACAATGAGCAGTACTTC	CASSEGHPRSSYNEQYF
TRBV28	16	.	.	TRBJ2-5	TGTGCCAGCAGCACCGGACTATCCCCCGTCCACAATGAGCAGTACTTC	CASSTGLSPVHNEQYF
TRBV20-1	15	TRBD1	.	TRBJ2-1	TGCAGTGCCACCCGACAGGGGGCCCCTAACAATGAGCAGTTCTTC	CSATRQGAPNNEQFF
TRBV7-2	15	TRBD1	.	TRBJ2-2	TGTGCCAGCACCCCAGGACAGGGAGGCTCCGGGGAGCTGTTTTTT	CASTPGQGGSGELFF
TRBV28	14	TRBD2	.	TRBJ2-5	TGTGCCGGGAAGAGCGGGAGAGGCCAAGAGACCCAGTACTTC	CAGKSGRGQETQYF
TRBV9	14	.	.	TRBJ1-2	TGTGCCAGCAGCGTAGATAGTGGGGGCTCTGGCTACACCTTC	CASSVDSGGSGYTF
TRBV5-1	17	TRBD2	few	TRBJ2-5	TGCGCCAGCAGCTTTCGACTAGCCTCCATACGAAAAGAGACCCAGTACTTC	CASSFRLASIRKETQYF
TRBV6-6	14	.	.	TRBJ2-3	TGTGCCAGCAGTTACGCATTTGACACAGATACGCAGTATTTT	CASSYAFDTDTQYF
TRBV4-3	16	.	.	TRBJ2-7	TGCGCCAGCGGCCAAGCAGTGGGATACGACAACTACGAGCAGTACTTC	CASGQAVGYDNYEQYF
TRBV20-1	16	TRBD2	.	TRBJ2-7	TGCAGTGCTCTCGGGACTAGCGGTTATAGCTCCTACGAGCAGTACTTC	CSALGTSGYSSYEQYF
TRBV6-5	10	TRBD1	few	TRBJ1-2	TGTGCCACCCACAGGGGAGGCTACACCTTC	CATHRGGYTF
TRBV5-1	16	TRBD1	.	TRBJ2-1	TGCGCCAGCAGCTTCAATCCGGGACAGGGTGACAATGAGCAGTTCTTC	CASSFNPGQGDNEQFF
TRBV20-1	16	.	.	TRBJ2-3	TGCAGTGCTAGAGATCCAACTAGCTCGGGCACAGATACGCAGTATTTT	CSARDPTSSGTDTQYF
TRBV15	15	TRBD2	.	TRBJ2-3	TGTGCCACCAGCTATCCGACTAGCGGAGGAGATACGCAGTATTTT	CATSYPTSGGDTQYF
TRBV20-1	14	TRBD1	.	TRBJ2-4	TGCAGTGCCCCCCGGGGACAGGGATCGGACATTCAGTACTTC	CSAPRGQGSDIQYF
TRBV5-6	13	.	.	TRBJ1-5	TGTGCCAGCAGCTCGTCCGGCAATCAGCCCCAGCATTTT	CASSSSGNQPQHF
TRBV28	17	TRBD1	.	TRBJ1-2	TGTGCCAACAGCATACCCCCTCCGGGACAGGGGGCGAATGGCTACACCTTC	CANSIPPPGQGANGYTF
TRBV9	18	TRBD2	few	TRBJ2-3	TGTGCCAGCAGCGTAGGGACTAGCTTATGGAGATATGCAGATACGCAGTATTTT	CASSVGTSLWRYADTQYF
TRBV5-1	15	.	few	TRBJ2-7	TGCGCCAGCAGCTTGGGACGGGACAATACCTACGAGCAGTACTTC	CASSLGRDNTYEQYF
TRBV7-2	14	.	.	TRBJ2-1	TGTGCCAGCAGCTCGACTGGGGGCTCGGGAGAGCAGTTCTTC	CASSSTGGSGEQFF
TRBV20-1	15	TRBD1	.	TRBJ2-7	TGCAGTGCTAGACATGAGGGGGCAAGGTTTAACGAGCAGTACTTC	CSARHEGARFNEQYF
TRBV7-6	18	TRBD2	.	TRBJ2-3	TGTGCCAGCAGCTTGGGGCCGGGAGGGCCAATTAGCACAGATACGCAGTATTTT	CASSLGPGGPISTDTQYF
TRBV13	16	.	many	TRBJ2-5	TGTGCCAGCAGCTTAAGGGGAGACGGGGGCCAAGAGACCCAGTACTTC	CASSLRGDGGQETQYF
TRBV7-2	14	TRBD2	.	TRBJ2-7	TGTGCCAGCAGCTTAATAGCGGGGATCAACGAGCAGTACTTC	CASSLIAGINEQYF
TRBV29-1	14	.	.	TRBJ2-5	TGCAGCGTTGTTTTACAGGGCAACCAAGAGACCCAGTACTTC	CSVVLQGNQETQYF
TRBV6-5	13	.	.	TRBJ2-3	TGTGCCAGCAGTTACTCGACCCAGGATACGCAGTATTTT	CASSYSTQDTQYF
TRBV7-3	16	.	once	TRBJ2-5	TGTGCCAGCAGCTTGGATACAGGAGCCCAACAAGAGACCCAGTACTTC	CASSLDTGAQQETQYF
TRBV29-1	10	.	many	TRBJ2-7	TGCAGCGTTGGGGACCACGAGCAGTACTTC	CSVGDHEQYF
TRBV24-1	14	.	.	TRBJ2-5	TGTGCCACCAGTGATGCTGGGGTGGTGAAGACCCAGTACTTC	CATSDAGVVKTQYF
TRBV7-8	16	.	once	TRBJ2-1	TGTGCCAGCAGCCCAGGGGGGGCAGGATCCTACAATGAGCAGTTCTTC	CASSPGGAGSYNEQFF
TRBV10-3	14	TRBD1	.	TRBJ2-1	TGTGCCATCATCGGGCAGGGGGCGGGGAATGAGCAGTTCTTC	CAIIGQGAGNEQFF
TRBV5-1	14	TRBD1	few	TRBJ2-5	TGCGCCAGCAGCTTGTCGGACAGGGATGAGACCCAGTACTTC	CASSLSDRDETQYF
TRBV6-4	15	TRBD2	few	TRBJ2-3	TGTGCCAGCAGCGTACTAGCGGGAGTAACAGATACGCAGTATTTT	CASSVLAGVTDTQYF
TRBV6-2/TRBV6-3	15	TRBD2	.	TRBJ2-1	TGTGCCAGCAGAGGTAGCGGGAGGTCCTACAATGAGCAGTTCTTC	CASRGSGRSYNEQFF
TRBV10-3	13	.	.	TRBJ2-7	TGTGCCATCAGTGAGTCGAAGGGGTTCGGGCAGTACTTC	CAISESKGFGQYF
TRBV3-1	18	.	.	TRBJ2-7	TGTGCCAGCAGCCAAAGGTTCATAGGATGGCGGGACCCCTACGAGCAGTACTTC	CASSQRFIGWRDPYEQYF
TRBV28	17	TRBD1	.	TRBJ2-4	TGTGCCAGCAGTCCCCAAGGGACAGCGAAAGGGGTAAACATTCAGTACTTC	CASSPQGTAKGVNIQYF
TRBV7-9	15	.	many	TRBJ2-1	TGTGCCAGCAGCTTAGGGTCCGGGCAGACAAATGAGCAGTTCTTC	CASSLGSGQTNEQFF
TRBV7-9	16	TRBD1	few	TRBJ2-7	TGTGCCAGCAGCCTCTTAGATGGGACAGGGCTTTACGAGCAGTACTTC	CASSLLDGTGLYEQYF
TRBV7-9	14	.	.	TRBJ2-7	TGTGCCAGCAGTACCGGGACCAACCACTACGAGCAGTACTTC	CASSTGTNHYEQYF
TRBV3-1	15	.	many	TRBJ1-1	TGTGCCAGCAGCCAGGGGGGCACACCGAACACTGAAGCTTTCTTT	CASSQGGTPNTEAFF
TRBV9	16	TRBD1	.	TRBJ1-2	TGTGCCAGCAGCGTAGGGGACAGGGGACTCAGCTATGGCTACACCTTC	CASSVGDRGLSYGYTF
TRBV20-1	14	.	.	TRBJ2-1	TGCAGTGCTAGTTTGGCCAAGGGGGACAATGAGCAGTTCTTC	CSASLAKGDNEQFF
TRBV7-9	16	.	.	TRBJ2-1	TGTGCCAGCAGCTTAGCTACCGGTGTGGGGTACAATGAGCAGTTCTTC	CASSLATGVGYNEQFF
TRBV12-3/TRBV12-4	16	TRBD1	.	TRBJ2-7	TGTGCCAGCAGTCCTTTCGGGACAGCTAAAAACTACGAGCAGTACTTC	CASSPFGTAKNYEQYF
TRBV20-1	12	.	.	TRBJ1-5	TGCAGTGCCGGGAGGGGAGGACAGCCCCAGCATTTT	CSAGRGGQPQHF
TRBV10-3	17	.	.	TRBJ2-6	TGTGCCATCAGTGAGGCACTTAACGGTTCTGGGGCCAACGTCCTGACTTTC	CAISEALNGSGANVLTF
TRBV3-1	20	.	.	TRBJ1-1	TGTGCCAGCAGCCAAGATATAAGTTATATGCGAGGGGGGATGAACACTGAAGCTTTCTTT	CASSQDISYMRGGMNTEAFF